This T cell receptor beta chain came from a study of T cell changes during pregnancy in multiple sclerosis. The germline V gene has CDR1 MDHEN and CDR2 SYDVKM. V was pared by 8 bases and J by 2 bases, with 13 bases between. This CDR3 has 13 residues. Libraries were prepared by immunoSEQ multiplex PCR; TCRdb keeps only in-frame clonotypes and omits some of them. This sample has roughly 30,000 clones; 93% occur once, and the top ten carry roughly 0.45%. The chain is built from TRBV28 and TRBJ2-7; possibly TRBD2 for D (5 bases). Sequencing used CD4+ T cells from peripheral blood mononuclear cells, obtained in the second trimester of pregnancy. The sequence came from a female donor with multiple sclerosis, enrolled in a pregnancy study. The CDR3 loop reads CASLGGRAYEQYF. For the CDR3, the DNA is TGTGCCAGCTTAGGCGGGCGGGCCTACGAGCAGTACTTC.